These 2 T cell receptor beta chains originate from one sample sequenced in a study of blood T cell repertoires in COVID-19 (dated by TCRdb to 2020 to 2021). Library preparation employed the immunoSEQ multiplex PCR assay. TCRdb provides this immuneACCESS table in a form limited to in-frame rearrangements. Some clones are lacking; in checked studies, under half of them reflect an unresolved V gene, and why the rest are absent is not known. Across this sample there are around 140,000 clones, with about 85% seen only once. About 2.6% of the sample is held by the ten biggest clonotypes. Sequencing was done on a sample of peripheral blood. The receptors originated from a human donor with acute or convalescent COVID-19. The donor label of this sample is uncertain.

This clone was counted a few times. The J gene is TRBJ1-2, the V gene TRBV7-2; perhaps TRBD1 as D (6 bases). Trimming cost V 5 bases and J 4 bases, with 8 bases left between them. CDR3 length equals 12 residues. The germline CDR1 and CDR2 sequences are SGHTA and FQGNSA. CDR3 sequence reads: CASSRTVYGYTF. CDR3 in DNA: TGTGCCAGCAGCCGGACAGTCTATGGCTACACCTTC.

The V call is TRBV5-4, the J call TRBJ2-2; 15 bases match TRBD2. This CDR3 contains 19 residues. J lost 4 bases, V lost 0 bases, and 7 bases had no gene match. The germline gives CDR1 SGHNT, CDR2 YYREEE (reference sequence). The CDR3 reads CASSLGGLAGGPGTGELFF. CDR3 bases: TGTGCCAGCAGCTTGGGTGGACTAGCGGGGGGGCCGGGCACCGGGGAGCTGTTTTTT.